These 28 T cell receptor beta chains were sequenced from one sample in a study of OX40 agonist ivuxolimab in advanced cancers. The data were produced by immunoSEQ multiplex PCR, yet TCRdb's version contains in-frame clones alone and is incomplete. Of 75,000 to 100,000 clones listed, 65% to 90% are singletons. The source material was CD4+ or CD8+ T cells sorted from blood, sampled in a trial of the OX40 agonist ivuxolimab. These TCRs come from an adult with an advanced solid tumor such as melanoma, head and neck, liver or kidney cancer.

CDR3 loop: CASSYIGDTGELFF. The CDR3 DNA follows: TGTGCCAGCAGCTATATCGGCGACACCGGGGAGCTGTTTTTT. This chain joins TRBV9 and TRBJ2-2, with D uncertain. The germline gives CDR1 SGDLS, CDR2 YYNGEE. The CDR3 is 14 residues long. Trimming pared 4 bases from V and 3 bases from J, leaving 10 bases between.

The rearrangement uses TRBV7-2 and TRBJ1-5, with unresolved D. Germline CDR1 reads SGHTA; CDR2 reads FQGNSA. V was pared by 0 bases and J by 6 bases, with 6 bases between. The CDR3 runs to 13 residues. CDR3 in amino acids: CASSLANPQPQHF. The DNA of the CDR3 is TGTGCCAGCAGCTTAGCCAACCCTCAGCCCCAGCATTTT.

This clone was observed a handful of times. The V gene is TRBV4-3, the J gene TRBJ2-7; D is possibly TRBD1 (6 bases). CDR1 and CDR2 from the germline V gene are LGHNA and YSLEER. The CDR3 is 15 amino acids. Trimming shortened V by 1 base and J by 5 bases, and 15 bases separated the two germline ends. CDR3 sequence (DNA): TGCGCCAGCAGCCAAGTTAGGTGGGGGCGCAACGAGCAGTACTTC. Translated, it gives CASSQVRWGRNEQYF.

The V gene is TRBV28, the J gene TRBJ1-5, with D hard to call. The V and J ends lost 3 bases and 0 bases respectively, with 9 bases between them. CDR1 and CDR2 from the germline V gene are MDHEN and SYDVKM. This CDR3 region has 15 residues. CDR3 nucleotide sequence: TGTGCCAGCAGTTTTCCAGGTGATAGCAATCAGCCCCAGCATTTT. It encodes CASSFPGDSNQPQHF.

The chain is built from TRBV6-5 and TRBJ2-1, with TRBD2 matching over 11 bases. The V and J ends lost 2 bases and 10 bases, in that order; junction bases with no gene match: 10. Germline V gives CDR1 MNHEY, CDR2 SVGAGI. CDR3 size: 16 residues. CDR3 sequence reads: CASSYSGIAGGYEQFF. The CDR3 DNA follows: TGTGCCAGCAGTTACAGCGGAATAGCGGGAGGGTACGAGCAGTTCTTC.

The chain is built from TRBV11-2 and TRBJ1-2; D possibly corresponds to TRBD1 (5 bases). V was cut by 3 bases and J by 6 bases, with 11 bases left in between. Germline V lookup: CDR1 SGHAT, CDR2 FQNNGV. The CDR3 is made up of 13 amino acids. This chain's CDR3 is CASSFSRVNGYTF. CDR3 DNA: TGTGCCAGCAGCTTCTCCAGGGTGAATGGCTACACCTTC.

This chain links TRBV6-5 with TRBJ1-1, with 7 positions matching TRBD1. CDR1 and CDR2 (germline): MNHEY, SVGAGI. This CDR3 has 14 residues. Trimming took 6 bases from V and 2 from J; bases not matched to a gene: 6. This CDR3 reads CASSPTGSNTEAFF. DNA for the CDR3: TGTGCCAGCAGCCCGACAGGGTCAAACACTGAAGCTTTCTTT.

The chain employs TRBV2 and TRBJ1-2, with D maybe TRBD1 (6 bases). CDR3 size: 14 residues. Trimming removed 7 bases from V and 2 bases from J, with 14 bases in between. Germline V gene lookup returns CDR1 SNHLY and CDR2 FYNNEI. The DNA for the CDR3 is TGTGCCAGCACCTCACAGGGTACGAACTATGGCTACACCTTC. Protein product: CASTSQGTNYGYTF.

This clone was counted once. V usage is TRBV19 and J usage is TRBJ2-3; 10 bases line up with TRBD2. The V gene end was trimmed by 5 bases and the J gene end by 2 bases; junction bases not matched to a gene: 7. This CDR3 has 16 amino acids. Germline V gene sequence: CDR1 LNHDA, CDR2 SQIVND (reference sequence). CDR3 coding DNA: TGTGCCAGTAGTCCGCGGACTAGCGGTTACACAGATACGCAGTATTTT. It translates to CASSPRTSGYTDTQYF.

The CDR3 reads CASSLIDGSSYEQYF. The DNA for the CDR3 is TGTGCCAGCAGCTTAATAGACGGGTCTAGCTACGAGCAGTACTTC. The chain employs TRBV7-3 and TRBJ2-7; no definite D call. Germline V lookup: CDR1 SGHTA, CDR2 FQGTGA. This CDR3 has 15 amino acids. The V gene lost 1 base and the J gene lost 3 bases, with 13 bases spanning the gap.

The chain uses TRBV28 and TRBJ1-2; D remains ambiguous. The CDR3 runs to 11 residues. Between the trimmed V and J ends, which lost 4 bases and 2 bases, there was a span of 2 bases. Germline V gene data show CDR1 as MDHEN and CDR2 as SYDVKM. DNA for the CDR3: TGTGCCAGCAGTTCAAACTATGGCTACACCTTC. It translates to CASSSNYGYTF.

Notes on this clone: The limits of the CDR3 on the DNA are not certain, so only TCRdb's listed CDR3 is given. This chain joins TRBV27 and TRBJ1-2; the table names TRBD1, a call not compared with the DNA. The length of the CDR3 is 13 amino acids, counting both ends. Germline V lookup: CDR1 MNHEY, CDR2 SMNVEV (reference sequence). The chain's CDR3 is CASSSSTGGGYTF.

The gene calls are TRBV29-1 and TRBJ2-7; weak D call: TRBD1 (5 bases). The germline CDR1 and CDR2 sequences are SQVTM and ANQGSEA. V lost 0 bases and J 5 bases, leaving 8 bases between the germline ends. This CDR3 is 12 amino acids long. The CDR3 DNA reads as TGCAGCGTTGAAGAAGGGGTTAACGAGCAGTACTTC. It translates to CSVEEGVNEQYF.

This clone was observed a single time. The rearrangement links TRBV28 to TRBJ1-4; D not resolved. The CDR3 sequence is 14 residues long. Trimming cost V 7 bases and J 3 bases, with 12 bases left between them. The germline gives CDR1 MDHEN, CDR2 SYDVKM. For the CDR3, the DNA is TGTGCCAGCAAAAAGACAAGCCCTAATGAAAAACTGTTTTTT. It is translated as CASKKTSPNEKLFF.

This chain joins TRBV19 and TRBJ1-1, with a tentative D call TRBD1 (5 bases). Germline CDR1 is LNHDA and CDR2 is SQIVND (reference sequence). This CDR3 spans 13 amino acids. V lost 5 bases and J 7 bases, leaving 14 bases between the germline ends. Here the CDR3 reads CASSQQDVDEAFF. The CDR3 nucleotides read TGTGCCAGTAGTCAACAGGACGTAGATGAAGCTTTCTTT.

This chain links TRBV5-6 with TRBJ2-3; no firm D call. Germline assignment: CDR1 SGHDT and CDR2 YYEEEE. The germline V and J ends were trimmed by 4 bases and 1 base, with 16 bases remaining between them. This CDR3 has 16 amino acids. CDR3 amino acids: CASSRPPGIRTDTQYF. CDR3 coding DNA: TGTGCCAGCAGCAGACCACCAGGAATACGCACAGATACGCAGTATTTT.

The CDR3 loop reads CASMRQGVGSPLHF. The DNA of the CDR3 is TGTGCCAGCATGAGGCAGGGGGTAGGCTCACCCCTCCACTTT. The chain is built from TRBV6-1 and TRBJ1-6; 7 positions agree with TRBD1. Trimming took 7 bases from V and 10 from J; bases not matched to a gene: 10. Looked up from germline, CDR1 is MNHNS and CDR2 is SASEGT. The CDR3 sequence is 14 residues long.

The V call is TRBV6-6, the J call TRBJ2-7, with 8 nucleotides matching TRBD2. The CDR3 is 14 amino acids. CDR1 and CDR2 (germline): MNHNY, SVGAGI (reference sequence). V dropped 5 bases and J dropped 4; count of bases not matched to a gene: 7. CDR3 nucleotide sequence: TGTGCCAGCAGTACCCGACTAGCGCCATACGAGCAGTACTTC. Residues: CASSTRLAPYEQYF.

The genes are TRBV5-5 and TRBJ2-2; no clear D. CDR1 SGHKS and CDR2 YYEKEE come from the germline V gene (reference sequence). The V gene lost 1 base and the J gene lost 7 bases, with 17 bases spanning the gap. The CDR3 extends over 16 amino acids. In nucleotides, the CDR3 is TGTGCCAGCAGCTTGAATGGGGATATGCGAGTCGGGGAGCTGTTTTTT. It is translated as CASSLNGDMRVGELFF. Full variable domain (rest looked up from reference TRBV5-5 and TRBJ2-2): DAGVTQSPTHLIKTRGQQVTLRCSPISGHKSVSWYQQVLGQGPQFIFQYYEKEERGRGNFPDRFSARQFPNYSSELNVNALLLGDSALYLCASSLNGDMRVGELFFGEGSRLTVL.

The chain combines TRBV7-2 with TRBJ1-2; TRBD1 aligns across 7 bases. The J segment lost 4 bases and the V segment lost 0 bases, leaving 8 bases of the junction unmatched. The CDR3 runs to 16 residues. Germline V gene data show CDR1 as SGHTA and CDR2 as FQGNSA. CDR3 loop: CASSLALRGRGYGYTF. Written as DNA, the CDR3 is TGTGCCAGCAGCTTAGCGCTGAGGGGGCGCGGCTATGGCTACACCTTC.

This clone was recorded only once. J is TRBJ2-1 and V is TRBV7-6; TRBD2 matches 15 bases. Trimming removed 5 bases from V and 6 bases from J; junction bases left unmatched: 14. Germline CDR1 SGHVS, CDR2 FNYEAQ. This CDR3 region has 19 residues. The CDR3 spells CASSLGLAGGPWQTNEQFF. DNA for the CDR3: TGTGCCAGCAGCCTGGGACTAGCGGGGGGCCCGTGGCAAACCAATGAGCAGTTCTTC.

V gene TRBV7-8 combines with J gene TRBJ1-5; TRBD1 matches 9 bases. Germline values: CDR1 SGHVS, CDR2 FQNEAQ. The CDR3 has 15 residues. V was pared by 0 bases and J by 4 bases, with 1 base of the junction left unmatched. In DNA, the CDR3 is TGTGCCAGCAGCTTAGCAGGGACAGGGAATCAGCCCCAGCATTTT. Translated: CASSLAGTGNQPQHF. Complete variable domain (other parts from reference TRBV7-8 and TRBJ1-5): GAGVSQSPRYKVAKRGQDVALRCDPISGHVSLFWYQQALGQGPEFLTYFQNEAQLDKSGLPSDRFFAERPEGSVSTLKIQRTQQEDSAVYLCASSLAGTGNQPQHFGDGTRLSIL.

The chain recombines TRBV7-9 with TRBJ2-1; TRBD2 aligns across 9 bases. The CDR3 runs to 16 residues. Germline V gives CDR1 SEHNR, CDR2 FQNEAQ (reference sequence). Unmatched junction bases numbered 7, after V lost 1 base and J lost 6 bases. The CDR3 DNA sequence: TGTGCCAGCAGCTTAGGAAGCGGGAGGCGCCGCAATGAGCAGTTCTTC. This sequence encodes CASSLGSGRRRNEQFF.

This rearrangement joins TRBV19 to TRBJ2-1, with 9 nucleotides matching TRBD2. Germline assignment: CDR1 LNHDA and CDR2 SQIVND (reference sequence). The CDR3 consists of 15 residues. The junction had 4 bases not matched to a gene; V was cut back by 4 bases and J by 3 bases. The CDR3 sequence is CASSTGLAFYNEQFF. CDR3 DNA sequence: TGTGCCAGTAGTACGGGACTAGCTTTCTACAATGAGCAGTTCTTC.

V gene TRBV7-2 combines with J gene TRBJ1-2, with 12 bases fitting TRBD1. The CDR3 runs to 15 residues. V dropped 2 bases and J dropped 8; count of bases not matched to a gene: 6. Germline assignment: CDR1 SGHTA and CDR2 FQGNSA. CDR3 sequence (DNA): TGTGCCAGCAGCTTATCCGGGACAGGGGGCGAAGGCTACACCTTC. Amino acids: CASSLSGTGGEGYTF.

V and J are TRBV7-2 and TRBJ1-6; D is uncertain. CDR3 size: 11 residues. V lost 5 bases to trimming and J lost 11 bases, with 7 bases between them. The germline CDR1 and CDR2 sequences are SGHTA and FQGNSA. The CDR3 coding sequence is TGTGCCAGCAGCCAGGCTACACCCCTCCACTTT. This translates into CASSQATPLHF.

The V gene is TRBV5-1, the J gene TRBJ2-2; the match to TRBD1 covers 8 bases. Germline CDR1 and CDR2: SGHRS and YFSETQ. V shed 4 bases and J 4 bases; nucleotides not matched to a gene: 6. CDR3 length equals 15 residues. The CDR3, as DNA: TGCGCCAGCAGCCTCACGGGACAGGTCACCGGGGAGCTGTTTTTT. Translating it yields CASSLTGQVTGELFF.

This chain uses TRBV5-5 with TRBJ2-1; TRBD2 agrees at 7 bases. J gave up 1 base and V 1 base, and 5 bases lay outside the gene matches. Germline V gives CDR1 SGHKS, CDR2 YYEKEE (reference sequence). This CDR3 spans 16 amino acids. The DNA of the CDR3 is TGTGCCAGCAGCTTGAGGAGCGGGATATCCTACAATGAGCAGTTCTTC. It codes for CASSLRSGISYNEQFF.